This T cell receptor beta chain is from a study of T cell responses to AZD1222 COVID-19 vaccine. Points from the study as a whole: Mostly white British, mostly female donors; authors suggested clonal diversity may be underestimated. Spike-specific TCR breadth and depth went up after people got two AZD1222 doses.

The CDR3 extends over 15 amino acids. CDR1 SGHDT and CDR2 YYEEEE come from the germline V gene. Deletions cut 1 base from V and 4 bases from J, with 12 bases between. This table comes from immunoSEQ multiplex PCR, and its TCRdb copy is limited to in-frame clones, with some not included. The sample has more than 60,000 clones, 83% seen once. To note about this clone: Its antigen remains unknown.

The receptor was derived from an adult who received the AZD1222 COVID-19 vaccine. The sequencing used peripheral blood, collected 28 days after the second AZD1222 dose. V gene TRBV5-6 combines with J gene TRBJ1-5; a weak D match, TRBD1 (5 bases). In DNA, the CDR3 is TGTGCCAGCAGCTTGAAGGGACGGTTGAATCAGCCCCAGCATTTT. Its protein product is CASSLKGRLNQPQHF.